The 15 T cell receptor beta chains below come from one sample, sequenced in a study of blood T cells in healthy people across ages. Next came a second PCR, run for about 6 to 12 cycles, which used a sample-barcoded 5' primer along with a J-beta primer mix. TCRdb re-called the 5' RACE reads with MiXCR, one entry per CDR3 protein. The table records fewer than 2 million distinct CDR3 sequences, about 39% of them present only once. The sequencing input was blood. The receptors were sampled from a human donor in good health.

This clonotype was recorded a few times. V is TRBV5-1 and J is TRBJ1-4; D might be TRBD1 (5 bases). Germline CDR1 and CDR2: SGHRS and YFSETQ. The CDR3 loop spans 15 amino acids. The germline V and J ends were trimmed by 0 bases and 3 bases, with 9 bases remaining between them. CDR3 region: CASSLDRSANEKLFF. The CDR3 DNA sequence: TGCGCCAGCAGCTTGGACAGGAGTGCTAATGAAAAACTGTTTTTT.

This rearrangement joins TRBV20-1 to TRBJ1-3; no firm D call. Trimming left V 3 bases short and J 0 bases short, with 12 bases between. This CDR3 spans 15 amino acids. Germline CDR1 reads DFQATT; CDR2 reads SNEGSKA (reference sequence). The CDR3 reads CSASSLPPSGNTIYF. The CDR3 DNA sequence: TGCAGTGCTAGTTCCCTTCCGCCCTCTGGAAACACCATATATTTT.

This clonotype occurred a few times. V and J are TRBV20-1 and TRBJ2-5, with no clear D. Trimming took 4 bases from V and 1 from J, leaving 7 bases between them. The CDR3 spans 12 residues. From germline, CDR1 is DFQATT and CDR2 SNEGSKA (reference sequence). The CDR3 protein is CSAISLQETQYF. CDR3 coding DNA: TGCAGTGCTATTAGCCTCCAAGAGACCCAGTACTTC.

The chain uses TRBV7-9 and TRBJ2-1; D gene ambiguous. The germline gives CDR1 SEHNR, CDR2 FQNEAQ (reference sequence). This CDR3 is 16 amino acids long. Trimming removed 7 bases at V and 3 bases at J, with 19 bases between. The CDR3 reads CASIPSATQNYNEQFF. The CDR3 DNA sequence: TGTGCCAGCATCCCAAGCGCGACCCAGAACTACAATGAGCAGTTCTTC.

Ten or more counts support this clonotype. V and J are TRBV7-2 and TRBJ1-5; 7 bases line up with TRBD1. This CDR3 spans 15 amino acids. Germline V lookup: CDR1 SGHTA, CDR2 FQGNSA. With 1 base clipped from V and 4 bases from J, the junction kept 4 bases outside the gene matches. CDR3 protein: CASSLGQGLNQPQHF. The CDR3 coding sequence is TGTGCCAGCAGCTTAGGACAGGGCCTTAATCAGCCCCAGCATTTT.

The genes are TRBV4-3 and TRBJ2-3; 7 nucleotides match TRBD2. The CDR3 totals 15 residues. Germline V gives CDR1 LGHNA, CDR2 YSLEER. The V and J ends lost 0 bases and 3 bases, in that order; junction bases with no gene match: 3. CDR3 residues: CASSQELAKTDTQYF. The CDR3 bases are TGCGCCAGCAGCCAAGAACTAGCGAAAACAGATACGCAGTATTTT.

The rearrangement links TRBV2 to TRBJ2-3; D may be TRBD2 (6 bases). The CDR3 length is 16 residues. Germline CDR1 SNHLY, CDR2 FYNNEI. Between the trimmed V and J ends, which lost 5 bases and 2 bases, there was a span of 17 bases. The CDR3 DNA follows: TGTGCCAGCAGTATATGGGCCCGGGGGAACACAGATACGCAGTATTTT. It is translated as CASSIWARGNTDTQYF.

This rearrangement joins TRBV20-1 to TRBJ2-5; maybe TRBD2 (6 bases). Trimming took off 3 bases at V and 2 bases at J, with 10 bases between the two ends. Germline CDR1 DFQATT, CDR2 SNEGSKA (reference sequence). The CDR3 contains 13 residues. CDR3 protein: CSASSGKQETQYF. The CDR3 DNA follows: TGCAGTGCTAGTAGCGGCAAACAAGAGACCCAGTACTTC.

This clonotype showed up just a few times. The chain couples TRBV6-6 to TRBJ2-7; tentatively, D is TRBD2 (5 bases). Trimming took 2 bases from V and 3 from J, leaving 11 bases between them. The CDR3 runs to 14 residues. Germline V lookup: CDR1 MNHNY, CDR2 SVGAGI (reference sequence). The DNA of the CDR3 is TGTGCCAGCAGTTACGAGGGTTCCGTCTACGAGCAGTACTTC. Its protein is CASSYEGSVYEQYF.

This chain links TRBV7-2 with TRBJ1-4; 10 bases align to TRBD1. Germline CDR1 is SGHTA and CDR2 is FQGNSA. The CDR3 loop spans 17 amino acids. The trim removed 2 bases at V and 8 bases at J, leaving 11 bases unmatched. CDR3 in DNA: TGTGCCAGCAGCTTATTGCCTTTCGGGACAGGGGACGAAAAACTGTTTTTT. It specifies CASSLLPFGTGDEKLFF. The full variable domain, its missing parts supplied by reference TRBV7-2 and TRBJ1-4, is GAGVSQSPSNKVTEKGKDVELRCDPISGHTALYWYRQSLGQGLEFLIYFQGNSAPDKSGLPSDRFSAERTGGSVSTLTIQRTQQEDSAVYLCASSLLPFGTGDEKLFFGSGTQLSVL.

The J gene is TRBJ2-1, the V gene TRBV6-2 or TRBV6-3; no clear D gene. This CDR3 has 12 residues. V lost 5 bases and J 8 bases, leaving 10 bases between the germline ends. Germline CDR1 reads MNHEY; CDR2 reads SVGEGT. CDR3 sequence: CASSHHVDEQFF. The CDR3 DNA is TGTGCCAGCAGTCACCACGTCGATGAGCAGTTCTTC.

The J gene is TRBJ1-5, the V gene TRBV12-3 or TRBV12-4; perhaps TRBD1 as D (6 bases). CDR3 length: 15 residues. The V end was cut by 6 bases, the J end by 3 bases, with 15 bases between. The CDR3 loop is CASSPLGQTNQPQHF. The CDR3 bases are TGTGCCAGCAGCCCGCTTGGACAGACCAATCAGCCCCAGCATTTT.

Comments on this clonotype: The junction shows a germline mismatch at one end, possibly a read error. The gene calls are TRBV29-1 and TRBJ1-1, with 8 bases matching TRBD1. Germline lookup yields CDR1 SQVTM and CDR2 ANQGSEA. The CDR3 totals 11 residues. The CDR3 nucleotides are TGCAGCGTTGAAACGACAGGGGAAGTTTTCTTT. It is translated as CSVETTGEVFF.

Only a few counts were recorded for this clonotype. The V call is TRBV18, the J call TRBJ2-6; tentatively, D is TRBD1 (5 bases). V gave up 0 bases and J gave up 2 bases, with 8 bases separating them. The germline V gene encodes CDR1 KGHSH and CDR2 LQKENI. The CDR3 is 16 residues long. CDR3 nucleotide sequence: TGTGCCAGCTCACCACCAGGGGCTCCTGGGGCCAACGTCCTGACTTTC. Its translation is CASSPPGAPGANVLTF.

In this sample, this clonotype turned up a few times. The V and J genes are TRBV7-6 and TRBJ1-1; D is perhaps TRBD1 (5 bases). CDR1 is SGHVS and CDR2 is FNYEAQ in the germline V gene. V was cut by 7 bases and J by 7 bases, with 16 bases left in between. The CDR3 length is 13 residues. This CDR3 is CASIGWGENEAFF. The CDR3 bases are TGTGCCAGCATCGGTTGGGGCGAGAATGAAGCTTTCTTT.